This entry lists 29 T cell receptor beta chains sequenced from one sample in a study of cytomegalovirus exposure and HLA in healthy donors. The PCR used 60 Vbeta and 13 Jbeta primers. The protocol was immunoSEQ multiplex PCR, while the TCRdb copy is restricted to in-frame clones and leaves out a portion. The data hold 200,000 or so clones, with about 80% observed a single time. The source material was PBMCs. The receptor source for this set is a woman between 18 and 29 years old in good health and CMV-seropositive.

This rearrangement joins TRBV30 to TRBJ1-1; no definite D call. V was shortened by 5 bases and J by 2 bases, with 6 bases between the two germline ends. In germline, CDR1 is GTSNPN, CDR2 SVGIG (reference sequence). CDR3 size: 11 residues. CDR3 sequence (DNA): TGTGCCTGGGGCGGTAACACTGAAGCTTTCTTT. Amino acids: CAWGGNTEAFF.

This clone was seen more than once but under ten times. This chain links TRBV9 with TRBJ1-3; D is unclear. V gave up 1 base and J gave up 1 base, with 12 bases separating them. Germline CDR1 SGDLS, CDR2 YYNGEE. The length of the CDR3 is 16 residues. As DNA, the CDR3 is TGTGCCAGCAGCGTAATGGCTGGCGGGTCTGGAAACACCATATATTTT. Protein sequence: CASSVMAGGSGNTIYF.

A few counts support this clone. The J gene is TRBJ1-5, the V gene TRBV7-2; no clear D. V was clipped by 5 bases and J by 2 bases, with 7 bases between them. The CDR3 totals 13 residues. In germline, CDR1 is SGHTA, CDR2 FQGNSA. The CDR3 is CASSPSGNQPQHF. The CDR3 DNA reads TGTGCCAGCAGCCCTTCGGGCAATCAGCCCCAGCATTTT.

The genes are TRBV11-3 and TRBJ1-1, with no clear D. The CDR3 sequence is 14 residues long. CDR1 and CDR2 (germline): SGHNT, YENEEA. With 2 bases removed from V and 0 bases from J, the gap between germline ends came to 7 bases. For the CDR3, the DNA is TGTGCCAGCAGCTTACACAGATTGAACACTGAAGCTTTCTTT. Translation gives CASSLHRLNTEAFF.

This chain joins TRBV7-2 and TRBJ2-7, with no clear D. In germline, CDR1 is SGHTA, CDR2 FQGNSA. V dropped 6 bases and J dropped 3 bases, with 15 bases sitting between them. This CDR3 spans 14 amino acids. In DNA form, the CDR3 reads TGTGCCAGCAGTGTCGCCGGGTCCCTCTACGAGCAGTACTTC. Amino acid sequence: CASSVAGSLYEQYF.

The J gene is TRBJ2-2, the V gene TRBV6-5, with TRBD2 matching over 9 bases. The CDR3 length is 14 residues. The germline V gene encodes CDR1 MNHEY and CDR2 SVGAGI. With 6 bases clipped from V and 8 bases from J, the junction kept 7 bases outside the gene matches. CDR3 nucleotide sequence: TGTGCCAGCAGAACAGGGACTAGCAGGGGGGAGCTGTTTTTT. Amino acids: CASRTGTSRGELFF.

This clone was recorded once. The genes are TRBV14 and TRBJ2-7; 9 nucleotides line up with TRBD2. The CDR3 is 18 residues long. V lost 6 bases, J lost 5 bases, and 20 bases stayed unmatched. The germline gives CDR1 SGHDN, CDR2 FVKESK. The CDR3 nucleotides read TGTGCCAGCAGAAAACCGGGACTAGCTACTCCTATGGGGGACGAGCAGTACTTC. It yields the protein CASRKPGLATPMGDEQYF.

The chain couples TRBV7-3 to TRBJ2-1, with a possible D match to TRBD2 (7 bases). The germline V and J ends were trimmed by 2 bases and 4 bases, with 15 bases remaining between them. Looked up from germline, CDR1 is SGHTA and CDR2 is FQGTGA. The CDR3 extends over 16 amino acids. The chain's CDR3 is CASSLLGGLVYNEQFF. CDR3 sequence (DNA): TGTGCCAGCAGCTTACTGGGGGGGCTAGTGTACAATGAGCAGTTCTTC.

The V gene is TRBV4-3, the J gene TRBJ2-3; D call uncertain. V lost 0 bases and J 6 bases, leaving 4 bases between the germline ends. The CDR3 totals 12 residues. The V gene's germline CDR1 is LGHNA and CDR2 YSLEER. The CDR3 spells CASSQDQDTQYF. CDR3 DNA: TGCGCCAGCAGCCAAGACCAGGATACGCAGTATTTT.

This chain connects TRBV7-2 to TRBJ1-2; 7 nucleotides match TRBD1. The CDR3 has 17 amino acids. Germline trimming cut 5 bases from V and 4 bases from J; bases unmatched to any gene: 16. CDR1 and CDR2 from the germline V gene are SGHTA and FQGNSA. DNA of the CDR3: TGTGCCAGCAGCCCCGGGGGATCGGGACAGTCCCTCTATGGCTACACCTTC. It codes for CASSPGGSGQSLYGYTF.

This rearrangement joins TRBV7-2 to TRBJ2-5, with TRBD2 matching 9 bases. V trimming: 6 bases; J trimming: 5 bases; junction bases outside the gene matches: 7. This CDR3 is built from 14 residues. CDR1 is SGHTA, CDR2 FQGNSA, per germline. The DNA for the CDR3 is TGTGCCAGCAGTATACCTAGCGGGGTGGAGACCCAGTACTTC. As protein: CASSIPSGVETQYF.

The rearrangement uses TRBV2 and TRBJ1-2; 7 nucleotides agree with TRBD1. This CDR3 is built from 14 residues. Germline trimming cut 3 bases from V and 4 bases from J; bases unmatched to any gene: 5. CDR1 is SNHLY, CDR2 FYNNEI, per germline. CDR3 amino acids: CASSDFAGGYGYTF. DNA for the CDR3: TGTGCCAGCAGTGATTTCGCAGGGGGCTATGGCTACACCTTC.

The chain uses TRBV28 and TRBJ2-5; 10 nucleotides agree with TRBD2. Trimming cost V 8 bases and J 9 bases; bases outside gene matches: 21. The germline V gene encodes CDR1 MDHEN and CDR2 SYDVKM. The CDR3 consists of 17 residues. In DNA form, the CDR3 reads TGTGCCAGCGGATTGAAACTTAGACTAGCGGGCCACGGGGCCCAGTACTTC. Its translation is CASGLKLRLAGHGAQYF.

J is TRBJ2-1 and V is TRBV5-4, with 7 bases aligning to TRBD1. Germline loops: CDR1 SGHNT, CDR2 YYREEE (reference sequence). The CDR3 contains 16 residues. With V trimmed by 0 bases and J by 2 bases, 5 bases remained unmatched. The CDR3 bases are TGTGCCAGCAGCTTGGCCGCCCAGGGGGCCTACAATGAGCAGTTCTTC. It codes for CASSLAAQGAYNEQFF.

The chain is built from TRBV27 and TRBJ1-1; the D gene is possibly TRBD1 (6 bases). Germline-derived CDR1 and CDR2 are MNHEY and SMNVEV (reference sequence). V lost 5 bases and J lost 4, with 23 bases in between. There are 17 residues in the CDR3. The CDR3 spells CASSLIPSEQGGTEAFF. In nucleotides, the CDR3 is TGTGCCAGCAGTCTGATCCCCTCTGAACAGGGTGGCACTGAAGCTTTCTTT.

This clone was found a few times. The CDR3 loop reads CASSPTISGANVLTF. The CDR3 DNA sequence: TGCGCCAGCAGCCCGACAATCTCTGGGGCCAACGTCCTGACTTTC. The chain combines TRBV5-1 with TRBJ2-6; D not resolved. The CDR3 extends over 15 amino acids. Germline-derived CDR1 and CDR2 are SGHRS and YFSETQ. Trimming cost V 4 bases and J 0 bases, with 8 bases left between them.

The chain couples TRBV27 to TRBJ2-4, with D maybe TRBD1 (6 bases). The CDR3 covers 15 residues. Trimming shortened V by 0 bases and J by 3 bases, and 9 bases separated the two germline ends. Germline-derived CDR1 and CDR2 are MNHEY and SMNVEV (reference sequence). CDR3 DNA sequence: TGTGCCAGCAGTTTATCGCGCAGGGGCAAAAACATTCAGTACTTC. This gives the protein CASSLSRRGKNIQYF.

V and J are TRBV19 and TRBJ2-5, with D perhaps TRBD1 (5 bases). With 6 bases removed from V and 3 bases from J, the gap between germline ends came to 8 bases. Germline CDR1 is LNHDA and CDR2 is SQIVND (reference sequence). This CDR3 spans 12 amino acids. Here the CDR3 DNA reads TGTGCCAGTAGCAGCAGGGAAGAGACCCAGTACTTC. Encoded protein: CASSSREETQYF.

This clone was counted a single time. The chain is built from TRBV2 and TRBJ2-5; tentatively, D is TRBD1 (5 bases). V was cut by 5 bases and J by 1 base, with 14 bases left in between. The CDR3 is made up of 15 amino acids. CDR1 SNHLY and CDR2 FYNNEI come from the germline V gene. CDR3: CASSPPRERQETQYF. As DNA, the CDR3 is TGTGCCAGCAGTCCCCCCAGGGAACGCCAAGAGACCCAGTACTTC.

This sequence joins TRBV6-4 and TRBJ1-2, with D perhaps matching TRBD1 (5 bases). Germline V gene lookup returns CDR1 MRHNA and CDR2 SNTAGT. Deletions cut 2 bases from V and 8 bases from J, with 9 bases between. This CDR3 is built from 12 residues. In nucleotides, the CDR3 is TGTGCCAGCAGTGACCAGGGCGGAGGCTACACCTTC. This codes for CASSDQGGGYTF.

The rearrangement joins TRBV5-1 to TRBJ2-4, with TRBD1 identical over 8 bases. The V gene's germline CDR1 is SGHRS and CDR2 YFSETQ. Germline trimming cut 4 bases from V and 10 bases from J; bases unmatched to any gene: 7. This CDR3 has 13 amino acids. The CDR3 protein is CASSPGQGTIQYF. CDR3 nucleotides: TGCGCCAGCAGCCCCGGACAGGGCACTATTCAGTACTTC.

The CDR3 DNA reads as TGTGCCAGCAGCTTAGTGGTCGACAGTAACTATGGCTACACCTTC. Its translation is CASSLVVDSNYGYTF. J is TRBJ1-2 and V is TRBV7-2; D is perhaps TRBD1 (5 bases). The ends were cut back, 1 base at V and 1 base at J, with 10 bases in the middle. CDR1 is SGHTA, CDR2 FQGNSA, per germline. The CDR3 sequence is 15 residues long.

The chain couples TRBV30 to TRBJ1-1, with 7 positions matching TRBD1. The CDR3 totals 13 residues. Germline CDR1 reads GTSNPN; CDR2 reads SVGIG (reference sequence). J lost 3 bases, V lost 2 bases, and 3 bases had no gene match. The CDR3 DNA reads TGTGCCTGGAGTAGGGGGCAGGACACTGAAGCTTTCTTT. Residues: CAWSRGQDTEAFF.

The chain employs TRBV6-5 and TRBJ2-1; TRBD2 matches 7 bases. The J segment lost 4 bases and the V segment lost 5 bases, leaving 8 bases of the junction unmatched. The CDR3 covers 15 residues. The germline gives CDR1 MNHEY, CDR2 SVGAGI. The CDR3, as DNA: TGTGCCAGCAGTCGCGGGAGTGCTGAATACAATGAGCAGTTCTTC. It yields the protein CASSRGSAEYNEQFF.

CDR3 protein: CASSSAILAESYNEQFF. CDR3 DNA sequence: TGTGCCAGCAGTTCTGCAATACTAGCGGAGTCCTACAATGAGCAGTTCTTC. The chain has TRBV27 and TRBJ2-1; 8 nucleotides line up with TRBD2. CDR3 length: 17 residues. Germline V gene data show CDR1 as MNHEY and CDR2 as SMNVEV (reference sequence). Trimming at V came to 4 bases and at J to 1 base, leaving 9 bases not matched to a gene.

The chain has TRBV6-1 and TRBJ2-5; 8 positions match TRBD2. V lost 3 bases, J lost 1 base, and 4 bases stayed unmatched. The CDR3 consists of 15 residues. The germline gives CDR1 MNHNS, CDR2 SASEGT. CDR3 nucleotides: TGTGCCAGCAGTGATTATGGACTAGCCCAAGAGACCCAGTACTTC. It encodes CASSDYGLAQETQYF.

The CDR3 nucleotides are TGCGCCAGCAGCTTGCAGGGACAGGCAGATACGCAGTATTTT. Translation: CASSLQGQADTQYF. This chain uses TRBV5-1 with TRBJ2-3, with 8 bases aligning to TRBD1. CDR3 size: 14 residues. Losses at the gene ends were 1 base for V and 4 bases for J; bases not matched to a gene: 2. CDR1 and CDR2 (germline): SGHRS, YFSETQ.

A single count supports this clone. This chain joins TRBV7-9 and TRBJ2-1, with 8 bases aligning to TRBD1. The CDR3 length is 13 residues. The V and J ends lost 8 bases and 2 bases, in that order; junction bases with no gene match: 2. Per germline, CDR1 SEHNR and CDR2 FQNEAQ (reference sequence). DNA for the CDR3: TGTGCCAGCGGGACAGGACCCTACAATGAGCAGTTCTTC. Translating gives CASGTGPYNEQFF.

CDR3 coding DNA: TGCGCCAGCAGAAAACAGGACACGAACACTGAAGCTTTCTTT. Protein product: CASRKQDTNTEAFF. The V call is TRBV5-1, the J call TRBJ1-1, with D perhaps TRBD1 (5 bases). Germline CDR1 and CDR2: SGHRS and YFSETQ. The CDR3 length is 14 residues. V gave up 5 bases and J gave up 1 base, with 12 bases separating them. The whole variable domain, remainder taken from reference TRBV5-1 and TRBJ1-1, is KAGVTQTPRYLIKTRGQQVTLSCSPISGHRSVSWYQQTPGQGLQFLFEYFSETQRNKGNFPGRFSGRQFSNSRSEMNVSTLELGDSALYLCASRKQDTNTEAFFGQGTRLTVV.